The text below deals with one T cell receptor beta chain. No antigen is known for it. This sample was taken from a study of T cell responses to AZD1222 COVID-19 vaccine. Findings and caveats of the study: The study identified only 6 or 7 AZD1222 recipients as seropositive at baseline.

Assay used: immunoSEQ multiplex PCR; TCRdb lists only in-frame clones, some missing. This sample has approximately 150,000 clones; roughly 87% occur once, and the top ten carry approximately 6.2%. CDR3 size: 13 residues. Material: peripheral blood, obtained 28 days after the second AZD1222 dose. This clonotype was sampled from an adult who received the AZD1222 COVID-19 vaccine. The chain couples TRBV21-1 to TRBJ2-1. TRBV21-1 is a pseudogene. The CDR3 here is CASSKVAALEQFF. The CDR3 nucleotides are TGTGCCAGCAGCAAAGTGGCAGCCCTTGAGCAGTTCTTC.